This is a list of T cell receptor beta chains from one sample in a study of blood T cell repertoires in COVID-19. Clones were sequenced by immunoSEQ multiplex PCR, and TCRdb holds only the in-frame ones, with some missing. This sample yields 250,000 to 400,000 clones, of which roughly 90% are seen a single time; under 3.5% belongs to the top ten. What was sequenced was peripheral blood. The receptor set was obtained from a woman aged 30 to 39 with COVID-19, enrolled during active disease. CDR3s leave out the opening cysteine and the closing phenylalanine or tryptophan.

TRBV6-5	ASSRSPGVGNEQF
TRBV7-7	ASSARQGDKAF
TRBV19	ASSFVGQGGTEAF
TRBV30	AFGQNTEAF
TRBV7-2	ASSLDWGSTEAF
TRBV5-6	ASSLDGTGGFTEAF
TRBV5-4	ASSHGTVGYEQY
TRBV29-1	SVLGQGMNTEAF
TRBV5-1	ASSPDRVQTQY
TRBV15	ATSREKGANYGYT
TRBV6-5	ASRGTGGREQF
TRBV24-1	ATSDSAGAPQGAF
TRBV6-1	ASSDRGKQPQH
TRBV7-2	ASSVTENTEAF
TRBV5-1	ASSLLRQGDSPLH
TRBV10-1	ASSESMGTSGIAQY
TRBV20-1	SASDVGGVSTDTQY
TRBV15	ATSMARGQGTYTQY
TRBV18	ASSQGVYTGELF
TRBV7-9	ASSAGTSGGEQF
TRBV30	AWSLSKNSYNEQF
TRBV19	ASSSRTSGILYEQY
TRBV18	ASSLTGEDELGYT
TRBV11-2	ASSFRGLNEKLF
TRBV25-1	ASSAPRGGTVNTGELF
TRBV27	ASSLLLGQGVDEQF
TRBV5-6	ASSLASGTSYSPLH
TRBV6-5	ASSSSTGDQPQH
TRBV5-1	ASSLWTGEKLF
TRBV5-4	ASSLWTGANYGYT
TRBV19	ASSSRTGGYGYT
TRBV30	AWSGGERSDTQY
TRBV5-4	ASSPGGYFQF
TRBV10-2	ASNPAGTSGNYEQY
TRBV30	AWSVRGAYGYT
TRBV5-1	ASSFGQDQPQH
TRBV3-1/TRBV3-2	ASSQVSGAPYEQY
TRBV28	ASSKTGLYGYT
TRBV25-1	ASRLQNSPLH
TRBV7-2	ASSLSVGEHNEQF
TRBV19	ASSIDGTGKAPYGYT
TRBV29-1	SVERGDTGELF
TRBV11-2	ASSLDGGGYGYT
TRBV5-1	ASSLGTETNSPLH
TRBV6-6	ASSYEGGLSYEQY
TRBV27	ASSLYQGAHETQY
TRBV5-1	ASSPGDALNTEAF
TRBV25-1	ASSDLGTVEQY
TRBV24-1	ATSDPGGSSGNTIY
TRBV5-1	ASRASGRSDEKLF
TRBV7-9	ASSLMGQDVTQY
TRBV2	ASSGGRRTNEQY
TRBV19	ASSTGLAGNNEQF
TRBV9	ASSPLAGGTSYEQY
TRBV5-1	ASSRDTGSNQPQH
TRBV18	ASSPGTENQPQH
TRBV7-2	ASSLGQTTEAF
TRBV7-8	ASSLQELMGLTQY
TRBV30	AWKTMTGLAGGDTGELF
TRBV10-3	AISEDRNTGELF